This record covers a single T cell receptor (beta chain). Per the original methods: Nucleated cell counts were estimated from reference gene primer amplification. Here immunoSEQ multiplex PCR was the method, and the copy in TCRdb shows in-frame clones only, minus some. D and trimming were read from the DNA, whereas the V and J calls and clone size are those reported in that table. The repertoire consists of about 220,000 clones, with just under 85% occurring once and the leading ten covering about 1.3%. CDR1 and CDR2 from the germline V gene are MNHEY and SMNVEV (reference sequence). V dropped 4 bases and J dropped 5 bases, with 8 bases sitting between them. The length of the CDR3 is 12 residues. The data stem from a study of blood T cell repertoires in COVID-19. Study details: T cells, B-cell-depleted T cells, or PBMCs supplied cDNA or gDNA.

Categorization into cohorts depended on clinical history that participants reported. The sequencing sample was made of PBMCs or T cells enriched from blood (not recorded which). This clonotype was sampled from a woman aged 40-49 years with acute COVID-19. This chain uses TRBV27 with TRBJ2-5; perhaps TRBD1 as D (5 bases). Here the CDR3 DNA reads TGTGCCAGCAGTTCAGGGCTGGAGACCCAGTACTTC. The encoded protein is CASSSGLETQYF.